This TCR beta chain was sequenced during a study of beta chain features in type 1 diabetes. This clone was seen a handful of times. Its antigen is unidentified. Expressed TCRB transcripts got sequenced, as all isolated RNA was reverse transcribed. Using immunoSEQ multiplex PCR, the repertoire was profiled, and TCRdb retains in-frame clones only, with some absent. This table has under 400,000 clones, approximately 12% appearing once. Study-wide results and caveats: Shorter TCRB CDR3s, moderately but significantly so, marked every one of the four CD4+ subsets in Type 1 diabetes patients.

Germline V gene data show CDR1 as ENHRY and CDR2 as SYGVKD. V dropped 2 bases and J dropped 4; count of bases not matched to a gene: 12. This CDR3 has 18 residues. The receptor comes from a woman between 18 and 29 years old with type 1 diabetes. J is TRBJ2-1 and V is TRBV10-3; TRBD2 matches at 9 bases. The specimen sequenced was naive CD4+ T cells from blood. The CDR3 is CAISEGRTGTSRYNEQFF. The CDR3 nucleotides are TGTGCCATCAGTGAGGGCCGGACCGGGACTAGCAGATACAATGAGCAGTTCTTC.